The 19 T cell receptor beta chains given below trace back to one sample, sequenced in a study of T-cell memory formation after mild COVID-19. TCRdb reprocessed the 5' RACE reads with MiXCR, giving one entry per CDR3 protein. The sample carries over 120,000 distinct CDR3 sequences, almost 25% recorded once. The sample consisted of PBMCs or a T cell subset sorted from them (not recorded which). All receptors come from an adult woman who had mild COVID-19 (a few samples of this study predate the infection). Cell type and time point are not known.

The chain has TRBV27 and TRBJ2-7; D uncertain. Germline assignment: CDR1 MNHEY and CDR2 SMNVEV (reference sequence). The CDR3 spans 13 residues. V was clipped by 0 bases and J by 2 bases, with 5 bases between them. CDR3 DNA: TGTGCCAGCAGTTTATCAAATACCTACGAGCAGTACTTC. This translates into CASSLSNTYEQYF.

The gene calls are TRBV13 and TRBJ2-7; 9 positions agree with TRBD2. This CDR3 has 19 residues. From germline, CDR1 is PRHDT and CDR2 FYEKMQ (reference sequence). J lost 2 bases, V lost 0 bases, and 14 bases had no gene match. The CDR3 loop reads CASSLGATSGGGWAYEQYF. Written as DNA, the CDR3 is TGTGCCAGCAGCTTAGGCGCGACTAGCGGAGGGGGATGGGCCTACGAGCAGTACTTC. Drawing the rest from reference TRBV13 and TRBJ2-7, the complete variable domain is AAGVIQSPRHLIKEKRETATLKCYPIPRHDTVYWYQQGPGQDPQFLISFYEKMQSDKGSIPDRFSAQQFSDYHSELNMSSLELGDSALYFCASSLGATSGGGWAYEQYFGPGTRLTVT.

The rearrangement uses TRBV9 and TRBJ1-2, with 9 nucleotides matching TRBD1. This CDR3 has 14 amino acids. Germline CDR1 and CDR2: SGDLS and YYNGEE. V gave up 4 bases and J gave up 4 bases; unmatched junction bases: 5. This CDR3 reads CASSLGQGFYGYTF. The CDR3 DNA sequence: TGTGCCAGCAGCCTAGGACAGGGGTTCTATGGCTACACCTTC.

V gene TRBV9 combines with J gene TRBJ1-1; no clear D gene. V dropped 0 bases and J dropped 7 bases, with 13 bases sitting between them. This CDR3 region has 14 residues. Germline V gene data show CDR1 as SGDLS and CDR2 as YYNGEE. CDR3 residues: CASSVVSGFSEAFF. The CDR3 region has the DNA TGTGCCAGCAGCGTAGTAAGCGGGTTCAGTGAAGCTTTCTTT.

This rearrangement joins TRBV4-1 to TRBJ2-7; D is perhaps TRBD1 (5 bases). V was cut by 1 base and J by 5 bases, with 12 bases left in between. Germline lookup yields CDR1 MGHRA and CDR2 YSYEKL. This CDR3 is built from 14 residues. The CDR3 DNA reads TGCGCCAGCAGCCAAGCTCAAGACAGCGACGAGCAGTACTTC. Residues: CASSQAQDSDEQYF.

The chain recombines TRBV4-1 with TRBJ2-1; 7 bases are a match to TRBD2. Germline lookup yields CDR1 MGHRA and CDR2 YSYEKL. The CDR3 consists of 17 residues. The V segment lost 3 bases and the J segment 3 bases; nucleotides outside the gene matches: 11. The CDR3 region is CASSHSGTTNFYNEQFF. In DNA form, the CDR3 reads TGCGCCAGCAGCCACTCTGGGACTACCAACTTCTACAATGAGCAGTTCTTC.

The rearrangement uses TRBV12-3 or TRBV12-4 and TRBJ2-3, with TRBD2 as a possible D gene (5 bases). V gave up 0 bases and J gave up 3 bases, with 7 bases separating them. The CDR3 covers 14 residues. In nucleotides, the CDR3 is TGTGCCAGCAGTTTAGCCGGGGAGACAGATACGCAGTATTTT. It codes for CASSLAGETDTQYF.

This clonotype was recorded at least ten times. A read error may produce the germline difference seen at one junction end. The chain combines TRBV15 with TRBJ2-4, with a weak D call TRBD1 (5 bases). Germline CDR1 reads LNHNV; CDR2 reads YYDKDF (reference sequence). The CDR3 runs 15 residues. The CDR3 coding sequence is TGTGCCACCAGCAGCCTAACAGGAGCCGAAAACATTCAGTACTTC. Residues: CATSSLTGAENIQYF.

The genes are TRBV25-1 and TRBJ1-1; D remains unclear. CDR1 is MGHDK and CDR2 is SYGVNS in the germline V gene. Deletions cut 3 bases from V and 0 bases from J, with 2 bases between. The CDR3 length is 12 residues. Written as DNA, the CDR3 is TGTGCCAGCAGTGACGTGAACACTGAAGCTTTCTTT. Amino acid sequence: CASSDVNTEAFF.

The chain has TRBV4-3 and TRBJ2-5, with 8 bases aligning to TRBD1. CDR3 length: 15 residues. V dropped 0 bases and J dropped 2; count of bases not matched to a gene: 2. The V gene's germline CDR1 is LGHNA and CDR2 YSLEER. The CDR3 protein is CASSQDRTGQETQYF. CDR3 sequence (DNA): TGCGCCAGCAGCCAAGACAGGACAGGGCAAGAGACCCAGTACTTC.

This clonotype was observed a few times. V gene TRBV14 combines with J gene TRBJ1-5; D is undetermined. The germline CDR1 and CDR2 sequences are SGHDN and FVKESK. The CDR3 has 13 residues. Trimming stripped 4 bases from V and 3 bases from J, with 7 bases between. The CDR3 region is CASSLDPNQPQHF. The CDR3 bases are TGTGCCAGCAGCCTCGATCCCAATCAGCCCCAGCATTTT.

This clonotype turned up a few times. The genes are TRBV20-1 and TRBJ2-1; 10 bases are shared with TRBD1. The CDR3 extends over 14 amino acids. V was pared by 3 bases and J by 4 bases, with 3 bases of the junction left unmatched. Per germline, CDR1 DFQATT and CDR2 SNEGSKA (reference sequence). As DNA, the CDR3 is TGCAGTGCTAGGTGGACAGGGGGGTACAATGAGCAGTTCTTC. Protein: CSARWTGGYNEQFF.

The chain joins TRBV12-3 or TRBV12-4 to TRBJ2-7; 8 nucleotides line up with TRBD1. The J segment lost 6 bases and the V segment lost 5 bases, leaving 3 bases of the junction unmatched. There are 12 residues in the CDR3. The CDR3, as DNA: TGTGCCAGCAGTCTGGACAGGGTCGAGCAGTACTTC. It codes for CASSLDRVEQYF.

This clonotype has just a few counts. The chain links TRBV12-3 or TRBV12-4 to TRBJ2-7; 10 bases are shared with TRBD2. The CDR3 totals 14 residues. After removal of 4 bases from V and 7 bases from J, the junction contained 7 bases not matched to a gene. The CDR3 region is CASSSQRGGLEQYF. The CDR3 DNA sequence: TGTGCCAGCAGTTCACAGCGGGGGGGCCTGGAGCAGTACTTC.

V is TRBV6-5 and J is TRBJ1-2; TRBD1 aligns across 7 bases. The ends lost 5 bases at V and 4 bases at J; junction bases unmatched: 13. The CDR3 sequence is 16 residues long. Germline CDR1 and CDR2: MNHEY and SVGAGI. CDR3: CASSNPSGTEGYGYTF. The CDR3 nucleotides read TGTGCCAGCAGTAACCCCTCCGGGACAGAAGGCTATGGCTACACCTTC.

This chain uses TRBV12-3 or TRBV12-4 with TRBJ1-2; D not resolved. The CDR3 extends over 12 amino acids. Trimming shortened V by 3 bases and J by 2 bases, and 4 bases separated the two germline ends. CDR3 bases: TGTGCCAGCAGTTTCTCGAACTATGGCTACACCTTC. This gives the protein CASSFSNYGYTF.

This chain links TRBV10-3 with TRBJ1-1; TRBD1 aligns across 8 bases. The CDR3 consists of 15 residues. V was clipped by 3 bases and J by 0 bases; unmatched bases: 3. Per the germline V gene, CDR1 is ENHRY and CDR2 is SYGVKD. The CDR3 DNA follows: TGTGCCATCAGTGAAGGCAGGGGGCTGAACACTGAAGCTTTCTTT. The encoded protein is CAISEGRGLNTEAFF.

This clonotype turned up a few times. The V gene is TRBV7-3, the J gene TRBJ1-1; D might be TRBD1 (5 bases). Between the trimmed V and J ends, which lost 5 bases and 0 bases, there was a span of 13 bases. Germline-derived CDR1 and CDR2 are SGHTA and FQGTGA. This CDR3 contains 15 residues. Written as DNA, the CDR3 is TGTGCCAGCAGCGTCCCGGGACGGATGAACACTGAAGCTTTCTTT. Its translation: CASSVPGRMNTEAFF.

The gene calls are TRBV12-3 or TRBV12-4 and TRBJ1-1, with D unresolved. The CDR3 contains 14 residues. V shed 5 bases and J shed 1 base, with 11 bases lying between them. This CDR3 is CASSLGAGNTEAFF. The DNA for the CDR3 is TGTGCCAGCAGTCTTGGTGCAGGGAACACTGAAGCTTTCTTT.